The rows below give T cell receptor beta chains drawn from one sample of a study of CD8 T cells in ankylosing spondylitis. TCRdb ran MiXCR on the 5' RACE reads and lists one entry per CDR3 protein. The sample comprises about 700,000 distinct CDR3 sequences, around 19% of which are singletons, and under 20% rests with the top ten. Sequencing was carried out using blood, either unsorted or a sorted T cell fraction (not recorded which). The receptor source for this set is a male donor with ankylosing spondylitis. CDR3s include the opening cysteine and the closing phenylalanine or tryptophan. Each record gives: D gene, J gene, clone size, V gene, CDR3 protein, CDR3 DNA. The D gene is left open where the match is weak. A row's size may be missing; if present it is once, few, many or a size class.

NA TRBJ2-1 few TRBV5-6 CASSLIATDNEQFF TGTGCCAGCAGCTTGATCGCGACAGACAATGAGCAGTTCTTC
NA TRBJ2-1 NA TRBV5-1 CASSLETNRAVRDEQFF TGCGCCAGCAGCTTGGAAACTAACAGGGCAGTTCGGGATGAGCAGTTCTTC
NA TRBJ1-4 NA TRBV18 CASSLGLGEKLFF TGTGCCAGCTCACTTGGGCTGGGCGAAAAACTGTTTTTT
NA TRBJ2-5 few TRBV3-1 CASSQGSPRPQETQYF TGTGCCAGCAGCCAAGGCTCTCCTAGACCCCAAGAGACCCAGTACTTC
TRBD1 TRBJ2-7 few TRBV13 CASSAGQGGYEQYF TGTGCCAGCAGCGCCGGACAGGGAGGATACGAGCAGTACTTC
TRBD2 TRBJ2-1 NA TRBV6-5 CASSFGLAGNEQFF TGTGCCAGCAGTTTCGGACTAGCAGGCAATGAGCAGTTCTTC
TRBD1 TRBJ2-1 NA TRBV29-1 CSVGDRGHNEQFF TGCAGCGTTGGGGACAGGGGCCACAATGAGCAGTTCTTC
NA TRBJ2-4 few TRBV4-3 CASSQDQGIAKNIQYF TGCGCCAGCAGCCAAGATCAGGGTATAGCCAAAAACATTCAGTACTTC
TRBD2 TRBJ2-3 few TRBV4-2 CASSPLAGNTDTQYF TGTGCCAGCAGCCCATTAGCGGGAAACACAGATACGCAGTATTTT
TRBD1 TRBJ2-7 NA TRBV10-3 CAIRQPGQNYEQYF TGTGCCATCAGACAACCGGGACAGAACTACGAGCAGTACTTC
NA TRBJ2-5 NA TRBV12-3/TRBV12-4 CASSHDNKETQYF TGTGCCAGCAGCCACGACAACAAGGAGACCCAGTACTTC
TRBD2 TRBJ2-3 NA TRBV27 CASRRLAGGLTDTQYF TGTGCCAGCAGGCGACTAGCGGGAGGGCTCACAGATACGCAGTATTTT
TRBD1 TRBJ1-1 NA TRBV7-9 CASRITGGLTEAFF TGTGCCAGCAGGATCACAGGGGGCCTCACTGAAGCTTTCTTT
TRBD1 TRBJ1-3 NA TRBV29-1 CSVDGGQGDTIYF TGCAGCGTTGATGGAGGACAGGGAGACACCATATATTTT
TRBD1 TRBJ2-1 NA TRBV5-8 CASSGQGELDEQFF TGTGCCAGCAGCGGACAGGGGGAGTTAGATGAGCAGTTCTTC
NA TRBJ1-1 NA TRBV20-1 CSASNWDEYTEAFF TGCAGTGCTAGTAATTGGGACGAGTACACTGAAGCTTTCTTT
TRBD2 TRBJ2-5 few TRBV20-1 CSARELAGEGETQYF TGCAGTGCTAGAGAACTAGCGGGGGAGGGAGAGACCCAGTACTTC
TRBD2 TRBJ2-7 NA TRBV20-1 CSARDLGLAGNYEQYF TGCAGTGCTAGAGATTTGGGACTAGCGGGAAACTACGAGCAGTACTTC
NA TRBJ2-1 few TRBV5-6 CASSSGQGTYNEQFF TGTGCCAGCAGCTCAGGACAAGGGACATACAATGAGCAGTTCTTC
TRBD2 TRBJ2-4 few TRBV20-1 CSARDGGALAKNIQYF TGCAGTGCTAGAGACGGGGGGGCACTGGCCAAAAACATTCAGTACTTC
NA TRBJ2-1 NA TRBV2 CASSTGREIYNEQFF TGTGCCAGCAGTACGGGCAGGGAAATCTACAATGAGCAGTTCTTC
NA TRBJ2-1 few TRBV5-1 CASSLGSVGNEQFF TGCGCCAGCAGCTTGGGATCGGTCGGGAATGAGCAGTTCTTC
TRBD2 TRBJ2-1 NA TRBV4-2 CASSQDGGLENEQFF TGTGCCAGCAGCCAAGATGGGGGACTAGAAAATGAGCAGTTCTTC
TRBD1 TRBJ1-4 NA TRBV7-9 CASSPGGTANEKLFF TGTGCCAGCAGCCCGGGTGGGACAGCGAATGAAAAACTGTTTTTT
NA TRBJ2-7 many TRBV10-3 CAISEGDPYEQYF TGTGCCATCAGTGAGGGGGATCCCTACGAGCAGTACTTC
NA TRBJ2-6 few TRBV12-3/TRBV12-4 CASSPGTISSGANVLTF TGTGCCAGCAGTCCGGGGACAATTTCCTCTGGGGCCAACGTCCTGACTTTC
TRBD1 TRBJ1-1 few TRBV10-3 CAISGTGDWTEAFF TGTGCCATCAGTGGCACAGGGGACTGGACTGAAGCTTTCTTT
TRBD2 TRBJ2-6 NA TRBV5-1 CASSLVLAGGSGANVLTF TGCGCCAGCAGCTTGGTACTAGCGGGGGGCTCTGGGGCCAACGTCCTGACTTTC
TRBD2 TRBJ2-7 NA TRBV27 CASSDRGVREGQYF TGTGCCAGCAGTGACCGGGGCGTACGGGAGGGGCAGTACTTC
NA TRBJ1-3 few TRBV29-1 CSVDGQLGGNTIYF TGCAGCGTAGATGGACAGCTGGGAGGAAACACCATATATTTT
NA TRBJ1-1 NA TRBV30 CAWSSRFGEAFF TGTGCCTGGAGTTCCCGCTTCGGGGAAGCTTTCTTT
NA TRBJ2-1 NA TRBV7-8 CASSLSLPGRTGEQFF TGTGCCAGCAGCTTAAGTCTTCCTGGCAGGACGGGTGAGCAGTTCTTC
NA TRBJ1-6 many TRBV12-3/TRBV12-4 CASSFKGPTIHSPLHF TGTGCCAGCAGTTTTAAAGGGCCTACCATACATTCACCCCTCCACTTT
NA TRBJ1-4 NA TRBV15 CATSRDGDTAKLFF TGTGCCACCAGCAGAGATGGAGACACTGCAAAACTGTTTTTT
TRBD1 TRBJ1-5 NA TRBV5-1 CASSWGTGNQPQHF TGCGCCAGCAGCTGGGGGACAGGCAATCAGCCCCAGCATTTT
NA TRBJ1-2 few TRBV12-3/TRBV12-4 CASSLAAYSYGYTF TGTGCCAGCAGTTTAGCGGCATACTCCTATGGCTACACCTTC
NA TRBJ1-5 many TRBV5-1 CASSLDGGEQPQHF TGCGCCAGCAGCTTGGACGGGGGAGAGCAGCCCCAGCATTTT
NA TRBJ1-1 NA TRBV5-1 CASSLVQYGNTEAFF TGCGCCAGCAGCTTGGTCCAATACGGGAACACTGAAGCTTTCTTT
NA TRBJ2-1 NA TRBV2 CASRAGGGHIYNEQFF TGTGCCAGCAGGGCAGGGGGAGGCCACATCTACAATGAGCAGTTCTTC
TRBD2 TRBJ2-2 NA TRBV29-1 CSVPGLAGLGTGELFF TGCAGCGTACCGGGACTAGCGGGCCTGGGTACCGGGGAGCTGTTTTTT